A single sample is the source of the 9 T cell receptor beta chains below, sequenced in a study of cytomegalovirus exposure and HLA in healthy donors. The primer mix had 60 Vbeta and 13 Jbeta primers. Produced via immunoSEQ multiplex PCR; TCRdb's table is partial and in-frame only. Here the sample spans 130,000 to 150,000 clones, about 79% being singletons. The source material was PBMCs. The receptors originated from a woman in her 30s in good health and CMV-seronegative.

The chain couples TRBV13 to TRBJ1-2; D possibly corresponds to TRBD1 (6 bases). CDR1 is PRHDT and CDR2 is FYEKMQ in the germline V gene (reference sequence). V was shortened by 6 bases and J by 4 bases, with 12 bases between the two germline ends. The length of the CDR3 is 13 residues. CDR3 nucleotide sequence: TGTGCCAGCAGTCTAGACAGGCTCTATGGCTACACCTTC. Protein: CASSLDRLYGYTF.

There are a few counts of this clone. The chain joins TRBV6-1 to TRBJ1-5; 9 nucleotides align to TRBD1. V was clipped by 1 base and J by 9 bases; unmatched bases: 7. The CDR3 has 15 residues. Germline V gene sequence: CDR1 MNHNS, CDR2 SASEGT. The CDR3 is CASSEVGTGRVPQHF. As DNA, the CDR3 is TGTGCCAGCAGTGAAGTTGGGACAGGGCGGGTGCCCCAGCATTTT.

This clone occurred once. The chain recombines TRBV6-5 with TRBJ2-5; TRBD2 aligns across 7 bases. CDR3 length: 14 residues. V was clipped by 2 bases and J by 5 bases; unmatched bases: 5. The germline gives CDR1 MNHEY, CDR2 SVGAGI. The chain's CDR3 is CASSYGGGSETQYF. The CDR3 region has the DNA TGTGCCAGCAGTTACGGGGGAGGGTCCGAGACCCAGTACTTC.

The chain's CDR3 is CAWGTGLLEADTQYF. The CDR3 coding sequence is TGTGCCTGGGGAACCGGACTTCTGGAGGCGGATACGCAGTATTTT. V gene TRBV30 combines with J gene TRBJ2-3; D may be TRBD2 (5 bases). The CDR3 is 15 amino acids. Trimming removed 5 bases at V and 6 bases at J, with 21 bases between. Germline assignment: CDR1 GTSNPN and CDR2 SVGIG (reference sequence).

This clone was seen only a few times. The chain employs TRBV5-1 and TRBJ1-1, with 7 bases identical to TRBD1. The ends lost 5 bases at V and 1 base at J; junction bases unmatched: 11. This CDR3 comprises 16 residues. Germline CDR1 reads SGHRS; CDR2 reads YFSETQ. The CDR3 region is CASRRVFRGENTEAFF. DNA for the CDR3: TGCGCCAGCAGGCGAGTCTTCAGGGGGGAGAACACTGAAGCTTTCTTT. The complete variable domain, with remaining parts taken from reference TRBV5-1 and TRBJ1-1, reads KAGVTQTPRYLIKTRGQQVTLSCSPISGHRSVSWYQQTPGQGLQFLFEYFSETQRNKGNFPGRFSGRQFSNSRSEMNVSTLELGDSALYLCASRRVFRGENTEAFFGQGTRLTVV.

The J gene is TRBJ2-1, the V gene TRBV13, with 8 nucleotides matching TRBD1. Trimming at V came to 4 bases and at J to 9 bases, leaving 2 bases not matched to a gene. Germline V gene data show CDR1 as PRHDT and CDR2 as FYEKMQ (reference sequence). CDR3 length: 12 residues. The CDR3 region is CASSSGQVEQFF. CDR3 DNA sequence: TGTGCCAGCAGCTCGGGACAGGTTGAGCAGTTCTTC.

The sample holds one count of this clone. V is TRBV6-5 and J is TRBJ2-5, with 12 bases aligning to TRBD1. Germline CDR1 is MNHEY and CDR2 is SVGAGI. The CDR3 sequence is 13 residues long. Germline trimming cut 9 bases from V and 4 bases from J; bases unmatched to any gene: 3. This chain's CDR3 is CASRDRGRETQYF. In nucleotides, the CDR3 is TGTGCCAGTCGGGACAGGGGGCGAGAGACCCAGTACTTC.

The rearrangement uses TRBV5-3 and TRBJ1-5; TRBD1 matches 7 bases. TRBV5-3 is marked as an open reading frame, function uncertain. Germline trimming cut 3 bases from V and 4 bases from J; bases unmatched to any gene: 10. The CDR3 is 16 residues long. The CDR3 sequence is CARSSRDRLANQPQHF. CDR3 in DNA: TGTGCCAGAAGCTCCAGGGACAGACTAGCGAATCAGCCCCAGCATTTT.

This chain links TRBV2 with TRBJ1-6; a possible D gene is TRBD1 (5 bases). Trimming removed 6 bases from V and 0 bases from J, with 9 bases in between. This CDR3 is 15 amino acids long. CDR1 is SNHLY, CDR2 FYNNEI, per germline. The CDR3 protein is CASRETASYNSPLHF. CDR3 DNA sequence: TGTGCCAGCAGAGAGACAGCCTCCTATAATTCACCCCTCCACTTT.